The rows below give T cell receptor beta chains drawn from one sample of a study of PD-1 blockade in classical Hodgkin lymphoma. Generated by immunoSEQ multiplex PCR, the TCRdb table keeps only in-frame clones and is missing some. The sample shows approximately 96,000 clones, about 92% of them seen only once. The sample in question was peripheral blood mononuclear cells (PBMCs), obtained before the fourth cycle of nivolumab. The source of these receptors is a human donor with classical Hodgkin lymphoma. CDR3s leave out the opening cysteine and the closing phenylalanine or tryptophan. Each record gives: CDR3 length, V gene, J gene, CDR3 protein.

cdr3_length: 17; v_call: TRBV7-9; j_call: TRBJ2-6; cdr3_aa: ASSLLRARPSSGANVLT
cdr3_length: 12; v_call: TRBV19; j_call: TRBJ1-3; cdr3_aa: ASIETEAGNTIY
cdr3_length: 13; v_call: TRBV5-1; j_call: TRBJ2-3; cdr3_aa: ASSLWERATDTQY
cdr3_length: 12; v_call: TRBV28; j_call: TRBJ1-5; cdr3_aa: ASRLQGSNQPQH
cdr3_length: 12; v_call: TRBV6-1; j_call: TRBJ2-7; cdr3_aa: ATSPSGRSYEQY
cdr3_length: 13; v_call: TRBV5-4; j_call: .; cdr3_aa: ASSLDGLVGYEQY
cdr3_length: 10; v_call: TRBV4-1; j_call: TRBJ2-1; cdr3_aa: ASSPPDILHV
cdr3_length: 11; v_call: TRBV6-6; j_call: TRBJ2-7; cdr3_aa: ASSSGQTYEQY
cdr3_length: 13; v_call: TRBV2; j_call: TRBJ2-1; cdr3_aa: ASSGLAGAYNEQF
cdr3_length: 14; v_call: TRBV7-2; j_call: TRBJ2-7; cdr3_aa: ASSLTPGTSIYEQY
cdr3_length: 13; v_call: TRBV5-1; j_call: TRBJ2-1; cdr3_aa: ASSLEGPSYNEQF
cdr3_length: 13; v_call: TRBV2; j_call: TRBJ1-5; cdr3_aa: ASREGQGSTQPQH
cdr3_length: 11; v_call: TRBV10-3; j_call: TRBJ1-5; cdr3_aa: AISGAGDQPQH
cdr3_length: 12; v_call: TRBV29-1; j_call: TRBJ1-4; cdr3_aa: SAPQPRGFEKLF
cdr3_length: 13; v_call: TRBV7-9; j_call: TRBJ2-5; cdr3_aa: ASSLARGRGETQY
cdr3_length: 10; v_call: TRBV11-2; j_call: TRBJ2-1; cdr3_aa: ASSLLGYEQF
cdr3_length: 16; v_call: TRBV4-2; j_call: TRBJ2-3; cdr3_aa: ASSQVSPLSTITDTQY
cdr3_length: 11; v_call: TRBV7-6; j_call: TRBJ1-1; cdr3_aa: ASSLQVNTEAF
cdr3_length: 11; v_call: TRBV29-1; j_call: TRBJ2-2; cdr3_aa: SGIAGGSGELF
cdr3_length: 12; v_call: TRBV27; j_call: TRBJ2-7; cdr3_aa: ASSLGTRGNEQY
cdr3_length: 13; v_call: TRBV11-2; j_call: TRBJ1-3; cdr3_aa: ASSPHGISGNTIY
cdr3_length: 12; v_call: TRBV19; j_call: TRBJ2-5; cdr3_aa: ASSVSGGQETQY
cdr3_length: 17; v_call: TRBV5-1; j_call: TRBJ2-1; cdr3_aa: ASSKPGTSGRARYNEQF